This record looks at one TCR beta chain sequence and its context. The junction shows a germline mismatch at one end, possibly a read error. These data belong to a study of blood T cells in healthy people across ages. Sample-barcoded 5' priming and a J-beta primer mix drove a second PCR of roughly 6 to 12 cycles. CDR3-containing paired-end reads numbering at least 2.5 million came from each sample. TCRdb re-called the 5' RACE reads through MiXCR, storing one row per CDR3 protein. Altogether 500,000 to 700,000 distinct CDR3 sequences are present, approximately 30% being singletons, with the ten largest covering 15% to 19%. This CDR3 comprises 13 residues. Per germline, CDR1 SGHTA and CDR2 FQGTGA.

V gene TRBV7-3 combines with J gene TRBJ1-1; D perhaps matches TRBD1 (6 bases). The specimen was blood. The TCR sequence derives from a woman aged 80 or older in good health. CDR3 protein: CAGSPGANTEAFF. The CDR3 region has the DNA TGTGCCGGCAGCCCGGGGGCGAACACTGAAGCTTTCTTT. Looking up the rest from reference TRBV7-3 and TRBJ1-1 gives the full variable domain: GAGVSQTPSNKVTEKGKYVELRCDPISGHTALYWYRQSLGQGPEFLIYFQGTGAADDSGLPNDRFFAVRPEGSVSTLKIQRTERGDSAVYLCAGSPGANTEAFFGQGTRLTVV.